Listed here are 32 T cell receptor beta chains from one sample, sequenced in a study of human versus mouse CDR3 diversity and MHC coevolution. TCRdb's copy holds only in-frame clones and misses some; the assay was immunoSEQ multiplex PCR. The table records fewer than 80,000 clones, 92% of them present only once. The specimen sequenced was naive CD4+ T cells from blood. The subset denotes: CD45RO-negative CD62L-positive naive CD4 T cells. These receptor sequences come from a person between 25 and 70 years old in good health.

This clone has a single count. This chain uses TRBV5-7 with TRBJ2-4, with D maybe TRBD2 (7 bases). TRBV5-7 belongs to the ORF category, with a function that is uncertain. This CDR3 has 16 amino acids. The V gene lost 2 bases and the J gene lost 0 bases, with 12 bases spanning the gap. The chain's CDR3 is CASSFQGTIAKNIQYF. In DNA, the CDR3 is TGTGCCAGCAGCTTCCAGGGGACTATAGCCAAAAACATTCAGTACTTC.

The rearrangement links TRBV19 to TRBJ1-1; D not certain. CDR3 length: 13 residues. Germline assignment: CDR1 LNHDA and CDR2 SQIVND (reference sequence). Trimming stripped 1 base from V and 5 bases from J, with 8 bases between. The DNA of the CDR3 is TGTGCCAGTAGTATAGTGGTTACAACTGAAGCTTTCTTT. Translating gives CASSIVVTTEAFF.

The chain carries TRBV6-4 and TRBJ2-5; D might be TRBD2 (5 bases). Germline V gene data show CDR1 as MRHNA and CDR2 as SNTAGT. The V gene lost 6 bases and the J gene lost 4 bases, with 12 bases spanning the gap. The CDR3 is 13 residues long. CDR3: CASSQESGETQYF. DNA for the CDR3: TGTGCCAGCAGCCAGGAGAGCGGAGAGACCCAGTACTTC.

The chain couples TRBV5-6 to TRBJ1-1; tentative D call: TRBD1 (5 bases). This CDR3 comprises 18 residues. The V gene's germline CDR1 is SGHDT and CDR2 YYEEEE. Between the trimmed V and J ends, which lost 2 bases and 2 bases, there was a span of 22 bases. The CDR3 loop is CASSFAERGPRLNTEAFF. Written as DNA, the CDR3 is TGTGCCAGCAGCTTCGCAGAAAGGGGTCCTAGACTTAACACTGAAGCTTTCTTT.

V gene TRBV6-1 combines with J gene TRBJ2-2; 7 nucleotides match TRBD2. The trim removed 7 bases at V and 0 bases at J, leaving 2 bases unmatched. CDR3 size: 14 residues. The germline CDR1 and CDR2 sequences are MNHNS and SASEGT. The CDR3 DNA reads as TGTGCCAGCATGCGGGGGACGAACACCGGGGAGCTGTTTTTT. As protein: CASMRGTNTGELFF.

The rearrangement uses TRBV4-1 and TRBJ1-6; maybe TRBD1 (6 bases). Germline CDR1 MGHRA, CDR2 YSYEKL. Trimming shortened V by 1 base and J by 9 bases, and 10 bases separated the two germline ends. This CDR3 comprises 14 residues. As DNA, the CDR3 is TGCGCCAGCAGCCAAGTCCAGGGGATTTCACCCCTCCACTTT. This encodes CASSQVQGISPLHF.

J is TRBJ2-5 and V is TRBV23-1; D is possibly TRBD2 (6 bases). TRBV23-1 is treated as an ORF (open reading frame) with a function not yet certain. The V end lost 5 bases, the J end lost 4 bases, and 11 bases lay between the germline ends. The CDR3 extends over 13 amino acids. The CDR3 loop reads CASSRDSGETQYF. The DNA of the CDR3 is TGCGCCAGCAGTAGGGATAGCGGAGAGACCCAGTACTTC.

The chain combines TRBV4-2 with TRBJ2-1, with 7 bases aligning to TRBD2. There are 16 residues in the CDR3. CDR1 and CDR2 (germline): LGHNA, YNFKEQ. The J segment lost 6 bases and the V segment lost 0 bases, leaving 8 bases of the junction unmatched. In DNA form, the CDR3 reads TGTGCCAGCAGCCAAGACGTCGGGGGAGGGGTCAATGAGCAGTTCTTC. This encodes CASSQDVGGGVNEQFF.

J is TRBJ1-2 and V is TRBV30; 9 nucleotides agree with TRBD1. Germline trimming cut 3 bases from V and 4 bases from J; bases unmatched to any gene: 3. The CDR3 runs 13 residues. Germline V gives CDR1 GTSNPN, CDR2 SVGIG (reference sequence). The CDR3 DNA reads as TGTGCCTGGAGACAGGGGGCGAGCTATGGCTACACCTTC. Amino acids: CAWRQGASYGYTF.

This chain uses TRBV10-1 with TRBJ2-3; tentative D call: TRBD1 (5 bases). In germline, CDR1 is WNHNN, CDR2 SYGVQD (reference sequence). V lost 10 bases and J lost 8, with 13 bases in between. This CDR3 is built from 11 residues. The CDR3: CATTERGTQYF. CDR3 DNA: TGCGCCACCACAGAAAGGGGTACGCAGTATTTT.

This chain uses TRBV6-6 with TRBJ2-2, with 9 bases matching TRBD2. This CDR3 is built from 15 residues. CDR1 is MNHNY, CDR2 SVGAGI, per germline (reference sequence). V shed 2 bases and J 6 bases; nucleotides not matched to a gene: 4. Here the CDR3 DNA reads TGTGCCAGCAGTTACGATGCGGGGGGGCCCGGGGAGCTGTTTTTT. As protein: CASSYDAGGPGELFF.

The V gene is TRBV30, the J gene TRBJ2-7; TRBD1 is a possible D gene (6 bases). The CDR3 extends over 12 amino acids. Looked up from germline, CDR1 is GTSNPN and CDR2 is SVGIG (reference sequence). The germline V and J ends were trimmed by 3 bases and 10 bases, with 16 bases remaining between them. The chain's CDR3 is CAWRRTGFYQYF. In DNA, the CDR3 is TGTGCCTGGAGACGAACAGGGTTTTACCAGTACTTC.

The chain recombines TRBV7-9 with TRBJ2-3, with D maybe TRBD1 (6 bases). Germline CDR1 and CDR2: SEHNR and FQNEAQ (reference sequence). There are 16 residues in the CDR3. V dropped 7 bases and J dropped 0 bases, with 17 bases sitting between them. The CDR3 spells CASTTPQGDSTDTQYF. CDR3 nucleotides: TGTGCCAGCACCACACCACAGGGCGATAGCACAGATACGCAGTATTTT.

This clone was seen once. The CDR3 region is CASSLEGNNQPQHF. CDR3 nucleotide sequence: TGTGCCAGCAGCTTAGAGGGGAACAATCAGCCCCAGCATTTT. The rearrangement links TRBV7-2 to TRBJ1-5, with D tentatively TRBD1 (5 bases). The germline gives CDR1 SGHTA, CDR2 FQGNSA. The CDR3 is 14 residues long. Trimming removed 1 base at V and 3 bases at J, with 7 bases between.

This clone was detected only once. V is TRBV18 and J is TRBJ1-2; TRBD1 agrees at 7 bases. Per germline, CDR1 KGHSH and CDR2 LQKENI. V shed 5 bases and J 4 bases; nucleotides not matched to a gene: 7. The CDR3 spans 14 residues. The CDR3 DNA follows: TGTGCCAGCTCATTGACAGGGAAGGCCTATGGCTACACCTTC. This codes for CASSLTGKAYGYTF.

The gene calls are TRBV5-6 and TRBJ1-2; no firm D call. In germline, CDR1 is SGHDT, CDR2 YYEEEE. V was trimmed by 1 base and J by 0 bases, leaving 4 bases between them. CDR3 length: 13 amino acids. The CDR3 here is CASSLPTNYGYTF. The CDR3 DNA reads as TGTGCCAGCAGCTTGCCAACTAACTATGGCTACACCTTC.

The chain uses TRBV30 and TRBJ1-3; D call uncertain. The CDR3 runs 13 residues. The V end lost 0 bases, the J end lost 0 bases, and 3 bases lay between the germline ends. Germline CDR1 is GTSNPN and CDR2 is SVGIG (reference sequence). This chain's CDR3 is CAWSVISGNTIYF. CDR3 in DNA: TGTGCCTGGAGTGTTATCTCTGGAAACACCATATATTTT.

The chain's CDR3 is CASSLTSGRTETQYF. CDR3 sequence (DNA): TGTGCCAGCAGCTTAACTAGCGGGAGGACTGAGACCCAGTACTTC. The chain carries TRBV2 and TRBJ2-5, with 12 bases matching TRBD2. The J segment lost 5 bases and the V segment lost 6 bases, leaving 7 bases of the junction unmatched. This CDR3 spans 15 amino acids. CDR1 is SNHLY and CDR2 is FYNNEI in the germline V gene.

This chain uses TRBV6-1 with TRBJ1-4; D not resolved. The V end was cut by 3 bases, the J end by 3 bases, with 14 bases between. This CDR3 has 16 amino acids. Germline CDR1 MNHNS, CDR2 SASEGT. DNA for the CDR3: TGTGCCAGCAGTGATGAATGGAGGCGGGCTAATGAAAAACTGTTTTTT. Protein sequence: CASSDEWRRANEKLFF.

CDR3 sequence: CARFSQGSWGYTF. CDR3 DNA: TGTGCCCGATTTAGCCAGGGGAGTTGGGGCTACACCTTC. The chain joins TRBV30 to TRBJ1-2; tentative D call: TRBD1 (6 bases). The germline V gene encodes CDR1 GTSNPN and CDR2 SVGIG (reference sequence). The CDR3 extends over 13 amino acids. The ends were cut back, 8 bases at V and 8 bases at J, with 21 bases in the middle.

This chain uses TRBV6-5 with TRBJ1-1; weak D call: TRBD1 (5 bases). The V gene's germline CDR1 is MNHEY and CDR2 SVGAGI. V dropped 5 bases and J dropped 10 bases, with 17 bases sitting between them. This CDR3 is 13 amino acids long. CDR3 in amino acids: CASSPPGDRRAFF. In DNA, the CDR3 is TGTGCCAGCAGTCCCCCTGGTGACAGACGAGCTTTCTTT.

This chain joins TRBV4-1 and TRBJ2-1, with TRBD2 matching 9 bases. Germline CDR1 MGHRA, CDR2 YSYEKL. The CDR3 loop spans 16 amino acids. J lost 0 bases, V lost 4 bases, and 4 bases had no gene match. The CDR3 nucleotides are TGCGCCAGCAGCCCGAGCGGGGGGAACTCCTACAATGAGCAGTTCTTC. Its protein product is CASSPSGGNSYNEQFF.

CDR3 DNA sequence: TGTGCCAGCAGCTTTCTAGCGGGGGAAGAGACCCAGTACTTC. Protein product: CASSFLAGEETQYF. This chain connects TRBV13 to TRBJ2-5, with TRBD2 matching 10 bases. CDR1 and CDR2 (germline): PRHDT, FYEKMQ (reference sequence). Unmatched junction bases numbered 1, after V lost 3 bases and J lost 3 bases. The CDR3 consists of 14 residues.

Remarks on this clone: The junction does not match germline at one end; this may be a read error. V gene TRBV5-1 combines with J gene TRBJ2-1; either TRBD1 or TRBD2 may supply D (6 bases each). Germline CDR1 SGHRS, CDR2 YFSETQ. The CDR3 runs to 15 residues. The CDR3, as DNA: TGCGCCAACAGCTTGGGGGGCCATTCACGGGATGAGCAGTTCTTC. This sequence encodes CANSLGGHSRDEQFF. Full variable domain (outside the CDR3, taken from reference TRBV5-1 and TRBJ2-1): KAGVTQTPRYLIKTRGQQVTLSCSPISGHRSVSWYQQTPGQGLQFLFEYFSETQRNKGNFPGRFSGRQFSNSRSEMNVSTLELGDSALYLCANSLGGHSRDEQFFGPGTRLTVL.

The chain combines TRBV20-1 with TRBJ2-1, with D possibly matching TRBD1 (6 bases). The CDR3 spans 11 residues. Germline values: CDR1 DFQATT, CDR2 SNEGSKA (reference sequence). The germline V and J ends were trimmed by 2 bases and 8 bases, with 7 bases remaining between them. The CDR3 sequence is CSARQGYEQFF. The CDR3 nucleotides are TGCAGTGCTAGACAGGGGTATGAGCAGTTCTTC.

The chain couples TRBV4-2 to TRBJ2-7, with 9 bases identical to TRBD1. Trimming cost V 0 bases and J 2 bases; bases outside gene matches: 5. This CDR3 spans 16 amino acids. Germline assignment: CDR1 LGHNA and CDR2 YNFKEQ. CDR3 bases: TGTGCCAGCAGCCAAGATTGGGGACAGGGCCCCTACGAGCAGTACTTC. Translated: CASSQDWGQGPYEQYF.

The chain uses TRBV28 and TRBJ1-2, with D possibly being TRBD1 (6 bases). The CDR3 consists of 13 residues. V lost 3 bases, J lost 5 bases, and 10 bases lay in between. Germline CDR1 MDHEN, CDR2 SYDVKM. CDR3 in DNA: TGTGCCAGCAGTTTCCCTGGACAGTATGGCTACACCTTC. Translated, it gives CASSFPGQYGYTF.

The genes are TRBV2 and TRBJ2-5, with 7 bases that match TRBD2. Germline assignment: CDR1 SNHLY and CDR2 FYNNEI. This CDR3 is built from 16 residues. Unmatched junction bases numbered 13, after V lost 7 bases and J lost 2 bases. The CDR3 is CASMGGKRGIQETQYF. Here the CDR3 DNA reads TGTGCCAGCATGGGAGGCAAGCGGGGCATTCAAGAGACCCAGTACTTC.

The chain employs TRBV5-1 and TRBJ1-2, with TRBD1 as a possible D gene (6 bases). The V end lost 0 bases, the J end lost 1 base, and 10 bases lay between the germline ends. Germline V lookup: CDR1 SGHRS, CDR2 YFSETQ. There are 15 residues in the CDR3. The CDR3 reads CASSLVSGVNYGYTF. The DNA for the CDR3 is TGCGCCAGCAGCTTGGTTTCAGGGGTTAACTATGGCTACACCTTC.

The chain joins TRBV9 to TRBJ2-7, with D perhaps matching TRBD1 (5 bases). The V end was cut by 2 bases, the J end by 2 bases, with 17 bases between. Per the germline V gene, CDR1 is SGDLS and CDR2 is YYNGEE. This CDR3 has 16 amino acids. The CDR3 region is CASSVRDSDLTYEQYF. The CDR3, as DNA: TGTGCCAGCAGCGTCCGTGACAGCGATCTAACCTACGAGCAGTACTTC.

The chain's CDR3 is CASSTRTSGNSYEQYF. Here the CDR3 DNA reads TGTGCCAGTAGTACAAGGACTAGCGGGAACTCCTACGAGCAGTACTTC. The J gene is TRBJ2-7, the V gene TRBV19; 12 nucleotides align to TRBD2. From germline, CDR1 is LNHDA and CDR2 SQIVND (reference sequence). V lost 4 bases to trimming and J lost 0 bases; unmatched junction nucleotides: 4. This CDR3 is built from 16 residues.

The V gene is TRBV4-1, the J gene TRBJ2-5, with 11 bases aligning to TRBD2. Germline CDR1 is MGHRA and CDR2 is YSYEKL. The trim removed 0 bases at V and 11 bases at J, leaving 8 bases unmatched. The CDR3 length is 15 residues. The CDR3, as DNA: TGCGCCAGCAGCCAAGATAGCGGGGGGGCTCGTGAGCAGTACTTC. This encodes CASSQDSGGAREQYF.